Given below is one TCR beta chain in context. Its matching antigen is unknown. This record comes from a study of resident and recirculating memory T cells in vitiligo. Background on the study: Shave-biopsy epidermis from lesional and nonlesional skin was sequenced alongside PBMCs. No cells were sorted; samples were homogenized just before genomic DNA extraction.

Assay: immunoSEQ multiplex PCR; the TCRdb copy retains only in-frame clones and omits some. This table holds tens of thousands of clones, 91% found once. J lost 8 bases, V lost 0 bases, and 6 bases had no gene match. This CDR3 is 14 amino acids long. CDR1 ENHRY and CDR2 SYGVKD come from the germline V gene. Findings and caveats of the study: Clonality differed among vitiligo lesions, with no unique dominant clone.

Stability required unchanged lesions during the previous 6 months. The clonotype comes from a male donor with vitiligo. The rearrangement joins TRBV10-3 to TRBJ1-2; 7 nucleotides align to TRBD1. The sequencing sample was made of blood. The CDR3 protein is CAISESDRARGYTF. CDR3 DNA sequence: TGTGCCATCAGTGAGTCCGACAGGGCAAGGGGCTACACCTTC.